A single sample gave rise to the 28 T cell receptor beta chains below, sequenced in a study of T cell responses to AZD1222 COVID-19 vaccine. The assay was immunoSEQ multiplex PCR, and TCRdb's table has in-frame clones only and misses some. Seen here are about 150,000 clones, approximately 90% observed once, and the top ten hold about 1.5%. The input for sequencing was peripheral blood, taken on day 0 of AZD1222 vaccination. The receptors were sampled from an adult in good health.

This chain joins TRBV7-3 and TRBJ2-3; 9 bases are a match to TRBD1. V lost 3 bases, J lost 2 bases, and 6 bases stayed unmatched. Germline CDR1 is SGHTA and CDR2 is FQGTGA. CDR3 length: 16 residues. CDR3 sequence reads: CASSFGTGTYTDTQYF. CDR3 in DNA: TGTGCCAGCAGCTTCGGGACAGGGACGTACACAGATACGCAGTATTTT.

The chain links TRBV5-6 to TRBJ1-1; tentative D call: TRBD1 (5 bases). This CDR3 has 13 amino acids. V was clipped by 3 bases and J by 2 bases, with 8 bases between them. Germline CDR1 reads SGHDT; CDR2 reads YYEEEE. CDR3 nucleotide sequence: TGTGCCAGCAGCTCGGGGGTTAACACTGAAGCTTTCTTT. Its protein is CASSSGVNTEAFF.

V gene TRBV5-6 combines with J gene TRBJ2-6, with 7 nucleotides matching TRBD2. The CDR3 sequence is 16 residues long. Germline V CDR1 and CDR2: SGHDT, YYEEEE. J gave up 4 bases and V 4 bases, and 8 bases lay outside the gene matches. CDR3 protein: CASSRHGTTGANVLTF. CDR3 in DNA: TGTGCCAGCAGCCGGCACGGGACTACCGGGGCCAACGTCCTGACTTTC.

This chain joins TRBV28 and TRBJ2-5, with D perhaps given as TRBD1 or TRBD2 (5 bases each). Trimming removed 4 bases from V and 0 bases from J, with 18 bases in between. Germline CDR1 is MDHEN and CDR2 is SYDVKM. This CDR3 is 17 amino acids long. DNA of the CDR3: TGTGCCAGCAGTTCCCCCCCCGGGACGGCTTACCAAGAGACCCAGTACTTC. Encoded protein: CASSSPPGTAYQETQYF.

The chain joins TRBV28 to TRBJ1-5; TRBD1 agrees at 7 bases. The CDR3 totals 15 residues. Germline V gene data show CDR1 as MDHEN and CDR2 as SYDVKM. V dropped 2 bases and J dropped 2; count of bases not matched to a gene: 3. Here the CDR3 reads CASSLRQGRNQPQHF. The CDR3 nucleotides are TGTGCCAGCAGTTTACGACAGGGTCGCAATCAGCCCCAGCATTTT.

This clone was picked up a small number of times. The chain uses TRBV7-6 and TRBJ2-7; 7 bases align to TRBD1. Germline CDR1 SGHVS, CDR2 FNYEAQ. With 1 base clipped from V and 5 bases from J, the junction kept 17 bases outside the gene matches. The CDR3 has 18 residues. CDR3 nucleotide sequence: TGTGCCAGCAGCTTAGAACTCCCGGGGACAGCGTCTCTAGACGAGCAGTACTTC. Encoded protein: CASSLELPGTASLDEQYF.

The V and J genes are TRBV30 and TRBJ2-2, with 16 positions matching TRBD2. The CDR3 is 20 amino acids. V lost 2 bases to trimming and J lost 0 bases; unmatched junction nucleotides: 9. The V gene's germline CDR1 is GTSNPN and CDR2 SVGIG (reference sequence). CDR3 protein: CAWSIMGLAGGRTNTGELFF. CDR3 coding DNA: TGTGCCTGGAGTATAATGGGACTAGCGGGAGGGAGAACGAACACCGGGGAGCTGTTTTTT.

Concerning this clone itself: Other nucleotide sequences from this sample produce the same CDR3. The chain couples TRBV18 to TRBJ1-1, with no clear D. Per the germline V gene, CDR1 is KGHSH and CDR2 is LQKENI. Trimming shortened V by 2 bases and J by 2 bases, and 0 bases separated the two germline ends. There are 11 residues in the CDR3. The CDR3 DNA follows: TGTGCCAGCTCACCAAACACTGAAGCTTTCTTT. Residues: CASSPNTEAFF.

This chain connects TRBV11-2 to TRBJ2-7, with 8 bases matching TRBD1. Germline V gives CDR1 SGHAT, CDR2 FQNNGV. J gave up 5 bases and V 5 bases, and 14 bases lay outside the gene matches. The CDR3 totals 16 residues. CDR3 sequence (DNA): TGTGCCAGCAGCATATTGACAGGGGCTCCGGCCCACGAGCAGTACTTC. Protein product: CASSILTGAPAHEQYF.

The chain carries TRBV6-1 and TRBJ1-6, with TRBD1 matching 8 bases. This CDR3 has 15 amino acids. Germline CDR1 reads MNHNS; CDR2 reads SASEGT. V lost 2 bases, J lost 9 bases, and 6 bases stayed unmatched. The CDR3 loop reads CASSELDREGSPLHF. The CDR3 DNA follows: TGTGCCAGCAGTGAATTGGACAGGGAGGGTTCACCCCTCCACTTT.

The chain uses TRBV28 and TRBJ1-1; tentative D call: TRBD1 (5 bases). Germline V gene sequence: CDR1 MDHEN, CDR2 SYDVKM. V lost 3 bases and J 3 bases, leaving 20 bases between the germline ends. The length of the CDR3 is 17 residues. CDR3 DNA: TGTGCCAGCAGTTTTGACACTGGGTCAGGAGGGGACACTGAAGCTTTCTTT. It is translated as CASSFDTGSGGDTEAFF. The variable domain in full, completed from reference TRBV28 and TRBJ1-1, reads DVKVTQSSRYLVKRTGEKVFLECVQDMDHENMFWYRQDPGLGLRLIYFSYDVKMKEKGDIPEGYSVSREKKERFSLILESASTNQTSMYLCASSFDTGSGGDTEAFFGQGTRLTVV.

This chain connects TRBV19 to TRBJ1-5, with D tentatively TRBD1 (5 bases). V lost 10 bases, J lost 0 bases, and 10 bases lay in between. Looked up from germline, CDR1 is LNHDA and CDR2 is SQIVND (reference sequence). This CDR3 contains 13 residues. The chain's CDR3 is CATREYSNQPQHF. The CDR3 coding sequence is TGTGCCACCAGGGAATATAGCAATCAGCCCCAGCATTTT.

This chain connects TRBV7-8 to TRBJ2-3, with D perhaps being TRBD1 or TRBD2 (5 bases each). V was clipped by 5 bases and J by 6 bases, with 18 bases between them. This CDR3 is built from 15 residues. Per the germline V gene, CDR1 is SGHVS and CDR2 is FQNEAQ. This CDR3 is CASSPGGFPADTQYF. For the CDR3, the DNA is TGTGCCAGCAGCCCTGGGGGATTTCCCGCCGATACGCAGTATTTT.

The genes are TRBV5-1 and TRBJ2-7; D perhaps matches TRBD1 (6 bases). In germline, CDR1 is SGHRS, CDR2 YFSETQ. The CDR3 contains 15 residues. V lost 4 bases and J lost 3, with 17 bases in between. The CDR3 DNA reads TGCGCCAGCAGCGTTCTTCAGGGGCTAAACTACGAGCAGTACTTC. Protein product: CASSVLQGLNYEQYF.

V gene TRBV3-1 (or the pseudogene TRBV3-2) combines with J gene TRBJ1-2; TRBD1 agrees at 9 bases. This CDR3 is built from 14 residues. The V gene end was trimmed by 4 bases and the J gene end by 4 bases; junction bases not matched to a gene: 4. Germline lookup yields CDR1 LGHDT and CDR2 YNNKEL (reference sequence). In DNA form, the CDR3 reads TGTGCCAGCAGCCTTGGACAGGGGCTCTATGGCTACACCTTC. Encoded protein: CASSLGQGLYGYTF.

DNA of the CDR3: TGTGCCTGGAGTCTAGCGGTGAGCTCCTACAATGAGCAGTTCTTC. It translates to CAWSLAVSSYNEQFF. The chain carries TRBV30 and TRBJ2-1; 7 nucleotides match TRBD2. Trimming cost V 2 bases and J 0 bases; bases outside gene matches: 4. CDR1 and CDR2 (germline): GTSNPN, SVGIG (reference sequence). This CDR3 comprises 15 residues. Variable domain in full (rest from reference TRBV30 and TRBJ2-1): SQTIHQWPATLVQPVGSPLSLECTVEGTSNPNLYWYRQAAGRGLQLLFYSVGIGQISSEVPQNLSASRPQDRQFILSSKKLLLSDSGFYLCAWSLAVSSYNEQFFGPGTRLTVL.

This clone has only a few counts. V and J are TRBV6-5 and TRBJ1-1, with TRBD1 matching 7 bases. The germline V gene encodes CDR1 MNHEY and CDR2 SVGAGI. This CDR3 comprises 15 residues. Unmatched junction bases numbered 8, after V lost 6 bases and J lost 1 base. In DNA form, the CDR3 reads TGTGCCAGCAGGGACACAGGGGTTTGGAACACTGAAGCTTTCTTT. Translation: CASRDTGVWNTEAFF.

The chain joins TRBV5-4 to TRBJ2-1; no reliable D call. Germline V lookup: CDR1 SGHNT, CDR2 YYREEE (reference sequence). V was pared by 2 bases and J by 7 bases, with 10 bases between. This CDR3 comprises 13 residues. In nucleotides, the CDR3 is TGTGCCAGCAGCTTTGGGCAGATAAATGAGCAGTTCTTC. Residues: CASSFGQINEQFF.

This chain joins TRBV19 and TRBJ2-5; 7 bases map to TRBD1. Looked up from germline, CDR1 is LNHDA and CDR2 is SQIVND (reference sequence). The CDR3 has 16 amino acids. V shed 6 bases and J 3 bases; nucleotides not matched to a gene: 13. The CDR3 DNA follows: TGTGCCAGTAGCGAAGGGGTATTTGACAGGGAAGAGACCCAGTACTTC. This gives the protein CASSEGVFDREETQYF.

The chain uses TRBV29-1 and TRBJ2-7; possibly TRBD1 or TRBD2 for D (5 bases each). V lost 4 bases, J lost 7 bases, and 17 bases lay in between. Germline CDR1 and CDR2: SQVTM and ANQGSEA. The CDR3 runs 13 residues. The CDR3 reads CSVGEMGVREQYF. The CDR3 coding sequence is TGCAGCGTTGGGGAGATGGGGGTTAGGGAGCAGTACTTC.

The rearrangement joins TRBV2 to TRBJ1-3; the D gene is possibly TRBD1 (5 bases). V lost 6 bases and J lost 0, with 18 bases in between. The CDR3 sequence is 17 residues long. Germline V gene data show CDR1 as SNHLY and CDR2 as FYNNEI. This chain's CDR3 is CASSRGGGSASGNTIYF. In nucleotides, the CDR3 is TGTGCCAGCAGCCGGGGGGGAGGGAGCGCCTCTGGAAACACCATATATTTT.

This clone has more than one count but fewer than ten. The V and J genes are TRBV12-3 or TRBV12-4 and TRBJ1-1; D remains ambiguous. The CDR3 runs 12 residues. V lost 6 bases, J lost 5 bases, and 10 bases lay in between. DNA for the CDR3: TGTGCCAGCAGCTTTCCTTTGACTGAAGCTTTCTTT. Protein: CASSFPLTEAFF.

The V call is TRBV9, the J call TRBJ2-3, with D perhaps TRBD1 (7 bases). Germline CDR1 reads SGDLS; CDR2 reads YYNGEE. This CDR3 has 15 amino acids. Trimming took off 4 bases at V and 2 bases at J, with 14 bases between the two ends. In DNA, the CDR3 is TGTGCCAGCAGCCCGTCAGGGGGGTACACAGATACGCAGTATTTT. Protein: CASSPSGGYTDTQYF.

The chain employs TRBV24-1 and TRBJ1-1, with D possibly matching TRBD1 (5 bases). This CDR3 contains 18 residues. Germline CDR1 reads KGHDR; CDR2 reads SFDVKD. The V end lost 8 bases, the J end lost 0 bases, and 24 bases lay between the germline ends. CDR3 DNA sequence: TGTGCCACCAAATGCTTATGCCTGGGGGAACCGATGAACACTGAAGCTTTCTTT. It translates to CATKCLCLGEPMNTEAFF.

The chain carries TRBV18 and TRBJ2-5; 7 bases fit TRBD1. Germline assignment: CDR1 KGHSH and CDR2 LQKENI. The CDR3 has 15 amino acids. J lost 5 bases, V lost 3 bases, and 9 bases had no gene match. CDR3 amino acids: CASSPAGTRGETQYF. The CDR3 region has the DNA TGTGCCAGCTCACCCGCAGGAACCAGGGGGGAGACCCAGTACTTC.

This clone was seen once. This chain links TRBV19 with TRBJ2-2; the D is unclear. V lost 1 base, J lost 6 bases, and 9 bases lay in between. Germline V gene lookup returns CDR1 LNHDA and CDR2 SQIVND (reference sequence). This CDR3 is built from 14 residues. The CDR3 DNA reads TGTGCCAGTAGTATAGCGGGCTCATCCGGGGAGCTGTTTTTT. Protein: CASSIAGSSGELFF. The whole variable domain, remainder taken from reference TRBV19 and TRBJ2-2, is DGGITQSPKYLFRKEGQNVTLSCEQNLNHDAMYWYRQDPGQGLRLIYYSQIVNDFQKGDIAEGYSVSREKKESFPLTVTSAQKNPTAFYLCASSIAGSSGELFFGEGSRLTVL.

The genes are TRBV7-6 and TRBJ2-7; 8 bases line up with TRBD2. Germline CDR1 and CDR2: SGHVS and FNYEAQ. This CDR3 has 18 residues. Trimming at V came to 5 bases and at J to 0 bases, leaving 15 bases not matched to a gene. This CDR3 is CASSPRGLSGTVSYEQYF. CDR3 coding DNA: TGTGCCAGCAGCCCCCGAGGCCTTAGCGGGACTGTCTCCTACGAGCAGTACTTC.

The chain combines TRBV30 with TRBJ1-1; weak D call: TRBD1 (6 bases). The V and J ends lost 4 bases and 1 base respectively, with 10 bases between them. Germline loops: CDR1 GTSNPN, CDR2 SVGIG (reference sequence). This CDR3 spans 13 amino acids. The CDR3 DNA sequence: TGTGCCTGGAAGGGGGGATGGAACACTGAAGCTTTCTTT. Residues: CAWKGGWNTEAFF. Looking up the rest from reference TRBV30 and TRBJ1-1 gives the full variable domain: SQTIHQWPATLVQPVGSPLSLECTVEGTSNPNLYWYRQAAGRGLQLLFYSVGIGQISSEVPQNLSASRPQDRQFILSSKKLLLSDSGFYLCAWKGGWNTEAFFGQGTRLTVV.